These 26 T cell receptor beta chains were all obtained from the same sample, sequenced in a study of T-cell memory formation after mild COVID-19. MiXCR was run by TCRdb on the 5' RACE reads, yielding one entry per CDR3 protein. There are fewer than 700,000 distinct CDR3 sequences in the sample; less than 25% occur only once, and about 8.7% lies in the top ten. The sample comprised PBMCs or a T cell subset sorted from them (not recorded which). The origin of the receptors is an adult woman who had mild COVID-19 (a few samples of this study predate the infection). Cell type and time point are not known.

This chain uses TRBV7-9 with TRBJ1-4; D not certain. V shed 5 bases and J shed 7 bases, with 17 bases lying between them. This CDR3 comprises 15 residues. Germline V gene data show CDR1 as SEHNR and CDR2 as FQNEAQ (reference sequence). The CDR3 DNA sequence: TGTGCCAGCAGCCCCCCGACCGTCGGTGGTGAAAAACTGTTTTTT. Protein sequence: CASSPPTVGGEKLFF.

A few counts support this clonotype. V is TRBV30 and J is TRBJ1-1; D remains unclear. The CDR3 runs 14 residues. Germline loops: CDR1 GTSNPN, CDR2 SVGIG (reference sequence). Trimming stripped 0 bases from V and 7 bases from J, with 15 bases between. The CDR3 DNA reads as TGTGCCTGGAGTGTTGAACCCCGCTGGATTGAAGCTTTCTTT. It translates to CAWSVEPRWIEAFF.

This chain links TRBV6-2 or TRBV6-3 with TRBJ1-1; tentative D call: TRBD1 (6 bases). CDR1 is MNHEY, CDR2 SVGEGT, per germline. The CDR3 spans 15 residues. V lost 4 bases, J lost 5 bases, and 17 bases lay in between. The CDR3 DNA reads TGTGCCAGCAGTTTGCCCACAGGGAGACGGACTGAAGCTTTCTTT. Translation: CASSLPTGRRTEAFF.

The V call is TRBV11-2, the J call TRBJ2-1; 10 bases agree with TRBD2. The CDR3 runs to 13 residues. V was clipped by 8 bases and J by 7 bases; unmatched bases: 5. Germline CDR1 and CDR2: SGHAT and FQNNGV. The CDR3 protein is CASLTSGANEQFF. CDR3 nucleotides: TGTGCCAGCCTCACTAGCGGGGCGAATGAGCAGTTCTTC.

The genes are TRBV7-6 and TRBJ2-1, with TRBD2 matching 8 bases. CDR1 is SGHVS and CDR2 is FNYEAQ in the germline V gene. The CDR3 consists of 16 residues. J gave up 0 bases and V 5 bases, and 6 bases lay outside the gene matches. CDR3 loop: CASSRRGVSSYNEQFF. Here the CDR3 DNA reads TGTGCCAGCAGCCGGCGGGGGGTTAGCTCCTACAATGAGCAGTTCTTC.

Only a few counts were recorded for this clonotype. The CDR3 nucleotides are TGTGCCAGCAGTTTGGGAGCTAATGAAAAACTGTTTTTT. Encoded protein: CASSLGANEKLFF. The rearrangement uses TRBV12-3 or TRBV12-4 and TRBJ1-4; D remains unclear. The length of the CDR3 is 13 residues. Trimming took off 3 bases at V and 3 bases at J, with 5 bases between the two ends.

The chain uses TRBV2 and TRBJ2-7; 8 nucleotides agree with TRBD2. Germline V lookup: CDR1 SNHLY, CDR2 FYNNEI. The CDR3 is 16 amino acids. Trimming at V came to 6 bases and at J to 3 bases, leaving 13 bases not matched to a gene. The DNA of the CDR3 is TGTGCCAGCAGAGCCGCCCCGGGGGGGCCTCACTACGAGCAGTACTTC. Protein product: CASRAAPGGPHYEQYF. The full variable domain, rest sourced from reference TRBV2 and TRBJ2-7, is EPEVTQTPSHQVTQMGQEVILRCVPISNHLYFYWYRQILGQKVEFLVSFYNNEISEKSEIFDDQFSVERPDGSNFTLKIRSTKLEDSAMYFCASRAAPGGPHYEQYFGPGTRLTVT.

Only a few counts were recorded for this clonotype. V gene TRBV7-9 combines with J gene TRBJ1-2, with D unresolved. The V and J ends lost 1 base and 3 bases respectively, with 15 bases between them. This CDR3 spans 16 amino acids. Germline loops: CDR1 SEHNR, CDR2 FQNEAQ (reference sequence). For the CDR3, the DNA is TGTGCCAGCAGCTTAGATGCGGGGAGAGTCTACTATGGCTACACCTTC. Encoded protein: CASSLDAGRVYYGYTF.

This rearrangement joins TRBV11-3 to TRBJ2-5; TRBD1 agrees at 7 bases. CDR3 size: 16 residues. The germline V gene encodes CDR1 SGHNT and CDR2 YENEEA. The junction had 9 bases not matched to a gene; V was cut back by 5 bases and J by 0 bases. DNA for the CDR3: TGTGCCAGCAGCCCGGGACAGAATTCTTACCAAGAGACCCAGTACTTC. Amino acids: CASSPGQNSYQETQYF. Full variable domain (rest looked up from reference TRBV11-3 and TRBJ2-5): EAGVVQSPRYKIIEKKQPVAFWCNPISGHNTLYWYLQNLGQGPELLIRYENEEAVDDSQLPKDRFSAERLKGVDSTLKIQPAELGDSAVYLCASSPGQNSYQETQYFGPGTRLLVL.

The rearrangement joins TRBV24-1 to TRBJ1-1; TRBD1 aligns across 7 bases. The CDR3 contains 14 residues. With 6 bases clipped from V and 3 bases from J, the junction kept 6 bases outside the gene matches. From germline, CDR1 is KGHDR and CDR2 SFDVKD. In nucleotides, the CDR3 is TGTGCCACCAGTCAGGGGGGGTCGGACACTGAAGCTTTCTTT. Translated, it gives CATSQGGSDTEAFF.

This chain joins TRBV20-1 and TRBJ1-2; D is possibly TRBD1 (5 bases). The V gene lost 6 bases and the J gene lost 8 bases, with 19 bases spanning the gap. This CDR3 is built from 13 residues. Germline V CDR1 and CDR2: DFQATT, SNEGSKA (reference sequence). The CDR3 region is CSAPKGSTAGYTF. CDR3 nucleotides: TGCAGTGCCCCGAAGGGGAGCACGGCGGGCTACACCTTC.

A few counts support this clonotype. The genes are TRBV12-3 or TRBV12-4 and TRBJ1-1; 8 nucleotides line up with TRBD1. CDR3 size: 15 residues. V trimming: 5 bases; J trimming: 6 bases; junction bases outside the gene matches: 11. The CDR3 spells CASSPQTGTGAEAFF. CDR3 in DNA: TGTGCCAGCAGTCCCCAAACGGGGACAGGAGCTGAAGCTTTCTTT.

This clonotype was observed a few times. The rearrangement joins TRBV7-9 to TRBJ1-2; TRBD1 might be the D (5 bases). Germline V lookup: CDR1 SEHNR, CDR2 FQNEAQ (reference sequence). CDR3 length: 14 amino acids. Between the trimmed V and J ends, which lost 5 bases and 4 bases, there was a span of 14 bases. The CDR3 loop reads CASSPTGPFYGYTF. The CDR3 coding sequence is TGTGCCAGCAGCCCCACAGGACCGTTCTATGGCTACACCTTC. Supplemented by reference TRBV7-9 and TRBJ1-2, the full variable domain reads DTGVSQNPRHKITKRGQNVTFRCDPISEHNRLYWYRQTLGQGPEFLTYFQNEAQLEKSRLLSDRFSAERPKGSFSTLEIQRTEQGDSAMYLCASSPTGPFYGYTFGSGTRLTVV.

This clonotype showed up just a few times. This chain joins TRBV5-1 and TRBJ2-3; 14 bases line up with TRBD2. The germline V gene has CDR1 SGHRS and CDR2 YFSETQ. This CDR3 has 17 amino acids. V shed 1 base, J shed 11 bases, and the junction held 12 bases outside the gene matches. The CDR3 nucleotides are TGCGCCAGCAGCTTGTCGCGGACTAGCGGGGGGACGAGGATGCAGTATTTT. This translates into CASSLSRTSGGTRMQYF.

The V and J genes are TRBV6-1 and TRBJ2-5, with D maybe TRBD1 (6 bases). CDR1 is MNHNS, CDR2 SASEGT, per germline. The CDR3 is 15 amino acids. The V gene lost 0 bases and the J gene lost 1 base, with 9 bases spanning the gap. CDR3 protein: CASSEATRGQETQYF. The CDR3, as DNA: TGTGCCAGCAGTGAAGCAACCAGGGGCCAAGAGACCCAGTACTTC.

This chain uses TRBV5-4 with TRBJ1-5; possibly TRBD1 for D (5 bases). The CDR3 extends over 15 amino acids. CDR1 is SGHNT, CDR2 YYREEE, per germline (reference sequence). Trimming took off 4 bases at V and 0 bases at J, with 11 bases between the two ends. CDR3 protein: CASSRGTGSNQPQHF. In nucleotides, the CDR3 is TGTGCCAGCAGCCGAGGGACGGGTAGCAATCAGCCCCAGCATTTT.

The rearrangement uses TRBV7-9 and TRBJ2-1, with 8 positions matching TRBD1. From germline, CDR1 is SEHNR and CDR2 FQNEAQ (reference sequence). The junction had 17 bases not matched to a gene; V was cut back by 1 base and J by 12 bases. The CDR3 has 17 amino acids. CDR3 sequence: CASSLVGTGGIASWQFF. The DNA for the CDR3 is TGTGCCAGCAGCTTAGTCGGCACAGGGGGGATCGCTAGCTGGCAGTTCTTC.

The rearrangement joins TRBV25-1 to TRBJ2-1; D remains unclear. The V gene's germline CDR1 is MGHDK and CDR2 SYGVNS. The ends were cut back, 5 bases at V and 8 bases at J, with 16 bases in the middle. This CDR3 comprises 14 residues. The CDR3: CASSFGPGPYEQFF. The CDR3 DNA is TGTGCCAGCAGTTTCGGTCCGGGCCCCTATGAGCAGTTCTTC.

J is TRBJ2-5 and V is TRBV7-8, with D unresolved. Germline CDR1 and CDR2: SGHVS and FQNEAQ. The CDR3 length is 13 residues. V lost 2 bases and J lost 5, with 9 bases in between. The CDR3 bases are TGTGCCAGCAGCTTAAGCCTATCGGAGACCCAGTACTTC. This sequence encodes CASSLSLSETQYF.

This clonotype came up a few times. The gene calls are TRBV6-2 or TRBV6-3 and TRBJ2-7; 7 bases align to TRBD1. V was clipped by 6 bases and J by 7 bases; unmatched bases: 9. Per germline, CDR1 MNHEY and CDR2 SVGEGT. The CDR3 length is 13 residues. CDR3 loop: CASSYGQVWEQYF. CDR3 sequence (DNA): TGTGCCAGCAGCTACGGACAGGTCTGGGAGCAGTACTTC.

The gene calls are TRBV21-1 and TRBJ1-2; whether TRBD1, the table's D call, matches the DNA was not checked. TRBV21-1 is listed as a pseudogene. The length of the CDR3 is 15 residues. CDR3 sequence (DNA): TGTGCCAGCAGCACGCGGGACAGGGATTTCAATGGCTACACCTTC. It encodes CASSTRDRDFNGYTF.

In this sample, this clonotype turned up a few times. This rearrangement joins TRBV7-9 to TRBJ1-1; no firm D call. Trimming stripped 4 bases from V and 11 bases from J, with 14 bases between. Germline values: CDR1 SEHNR, CDR2 FQNEAQ (reference sequence). The CDR3 consists of 12 residues. The CDR3, as DNA: TGTGCCAGCAGCTACGGTGCACCGGGGGCTTTCTTT. Protein: CASSYGAPGAFF.

This clonotype has a handful of counts. The rearrangement uses TRBV20-1 and TRBJ2-3, with 13 bases identical to TRBD2. From germline, CDR1 is DFQATT and CDR2 SNEGSKA (reference sequence). V was clipped by 5 bases and J by 2 bases; unmatched bases: 16. This CDR3 is built from 19 residues. CDR3 loop: CSARPWGTSGAGSTDTQYF. The CDR3 DNA reads TGCAGTGCTCGACCTTGGGGGACTAGCGGGGCCGGGTCCACAGATACGCAGTATTTT.

This clonotype was observed a single time. The chain carries TRBV9 and TRBJ1-4; D is unclear. V dropped 0 bases and J dropped 5 bases, with 11 bases sitting between them. The V gene's germline CDR1 is SGDLS and CDR2 YYNGEE. The CDR3 is made up of 15 amino acids. CDR3 protein: CASSVGVSSNEKLFF. The CDR3 region has the DNA TGTGCCAGCAGCGTAGGGGTCAGCTCAAATGAAAAACTGTTTTTT.

This clonotype was counted a few times. V is TRBV7-9 and J is TRBJ2-1, with D possibly TRBD2 on 5 matching bases. The CDR3 runs to 15 residues. The V end lost 1 base, the J end lost 11 bases, and 18 bases lay between the germline ends. Germline V gives CDR1 SEHNR, CDR2 FQNEAQ (reference sequence). DNA for the CDR3: TGTGCCAGCAGCTTAGGGTTGGGAGAGGATATTAAGCAGTTCTTC. Protein sequence: CASSLGLGEDIKQFF.

The table lists this clonotype with many counts. The chain is built from TRBV7-6 and TRBJ2-7, with D hard to call. The CDR3 loop spans 14 amino acids. Germline V gene sequence: CDR1 SGHVS, CDR2 FNYEAQ. V lost 5 bases to trimming and J lost 3 bases, with 14 bases between them. CDR3 sequence: CASSPRTEHYEQYF. The CDR3 nucleotides read TGTGCCAGCAGCCCACGGACGGAGCACTACGAGCAGTACTTC.